The 9 T cell receptor beta chains in this list originate from one sample, sequenced in a study of T cells in women clearing cervical HPV infection. The repertoire was sequenced with immunoSEQ multiplex PCR; TCRdb's copy has only in-frame clones and lacks some. The table for this sample gives 20,000 to 25,000 clones. Sequencing was carried out using blood buffy coat. The receptors derive from a woman between 18 and 75 years old with a cervical HPV16 infection that either progressed to CIN3+ or cleared (not recorded which).

Note on this clone: The read comes to an end 3 residues before the CDR3 does, leaving the germline J gene to fill in the end. This chain joins TRBV19 and TRBJ1-2, with a tentative D call TRBD1 (5 bases). Trimming took 5 bases from V and 7 from J, leaving 20 bases between them. CDR3 length equals 15 residues. Germline-derived CDR1 and CDR2 are LNHDA and SQIVND (reference sequence). The covered CDR3 bases are TGTGCCAGTAGTGCCTACTGGGAGGGGATCGGTGGC. This codes for CASSAYWEGIGG. The full CDR3 protein is CASSAYWEGIGGYTF.

Worth noting for this clone: Coverage ceases 3 residues before the CDR3 finishes, and the germline J gene fills in the end. The chain couples TRBV20-1 to TRBJ2-5; perhaps D is TRBD1 or TRBD2 (7 bases each). Trimming shortened V by 4 bases and J by 7 bases, and 16 bases separated the two germline ends. Germline CDR1 DFQATT, CDR2 SNEGSKA (reference sequence). CDR3 length: 13 residues. The CDR3 loop is CSAMGRGRGTQYF. The CDR3 DNA, read in part, is TGCAGTGCTATGGGGAGGGGGCGGGGGACC.

Notes on this clone: The CDR3 is cut off 3 residues early in the read; its end comes from the germline J gene. The chain combines TRBV20-1 with TRBJ2-7; 10 bases fit TRBD2. The CDR3 length is 16 residues. After removal of 5 bases from V and 4 bases from J, the junction contained 14 bases not matched to a gene. In germline, CDR1 is DFQATT, CDR2 SNEGSKA (reference sequence). CDR3 in amino acids: CSAGLLSGRAAYEQYF. The DNA read from the CDR3 is TGCAGTGCTGGACTGCTGAGCGGGAGGGCCGCATACGAG.

Of note for this clone: The CDR3 is cut off 3 residues early in the read; its end comes from the germline J gene. The chain is built from TRBV2 and TRBJ2-3; perhaps TRBD2 as D (6 bases). Germline CDR1 is SNHLY and CDR2 is FYNNEI. The CDR3 loop spans 14 amino acids. The V end was cut by 7 bases, the J end by 2 bases, with 13 bases between. The covered CDR3 bases are TGTGCCAGCACCGGATGGGACTCCACAGATACG. This codes for CASTGWDSTDT. The full CDR3 sequence reads CASTGWDSTDTQYF.

Details on this clone: The read terminates 3 residues before the CDR3 end, so the remaining end is supplied by the germline J gene. The V call is TRBV7-8, the J call TRBJ2-1, with TRBD2 matching over 12 bases. This CDR3 region has 16 residues. The V gene's germline CDR1 is SGHVS and CDR2 FQNEAQ. Germline trimming cut 7 bases from V and 1 base from J; bases unmatched to any gene: 5. The CDR3 spells CASIQLAGGSYNEQFF. The part of the CDR3 DNA that was read is TGTGCCAGCATCCAACTAGCGGGAGGTTCCTACAATGAG.

Details on this clone: The read comes to an end 3 residues before the CDR3 does, leaving the germline J gene to fill in the end. The chain is built from TRBV6-2 or TRBV6-3 and TRBJ1-5; perhaps TRBD1 as D (5 bases). Trimming left V 5 bases short and J 7 bases short, with 18 bases between. The CDR3 has 15 amino acids. CDR1 and CDR2 (germline): MNHEY, SVGEGT. The CDR3 bases that were read are TGTGCCAGCAGTCTGCAAGGGGTCTGGGGCCAGCCC. Residues: CASSLQGVWGQP. The entire CDR3 reads CASSLQGVWGQPQHF.

Remarks on this clone: Read data end 3 residues before the CDR3 end; the end is taken from the germline J gene. The chain has TRBV10-3 and TRBJ2-5; 11 bases line up with TRBD2. The CDR3 is 20 residues long. V lost 0 bases to trimming and J lost 5 bases; unmatched junction nucleotides: 17. Per the germline V gene, CDR1 is ENHRY and CDR2 is SYGVKD. The sequenced part of the CDR3 DNA is TGTGCCATCAGTGAGTCAACCGAATTCTTAGCGGGGGGGCCTGGTGAGACC. This gives the protein CAISESTEFLAGGPGET. The full CDR3 protein is CAISESTEFLAGGPGETQYF.

Remarks on this clone: The CDR3 is cut off 3 residues early in the read; its end comes from the germline J gene. The gene calls are TRBV20-1 and TRBJ2-1, with TRBD2 identical over 7 bases. The CDR3 has 14 residues. Looked up from germline, CDR1 is DFQATT and CDR2 is SNEGSKA (reference sequence). After removal of 5 bases from V and 1 base from J, the junction contained 5 bases not matched to a gene. The sequenced part of the CDR3 DNA is TGCAGTGCTCGCGGGAGCCCGTCCTACAATGAG. It yields the protein CSARGSPSYNE. The CDR3, in full, reads CSARGSPSYNEQFF.

Concerning this clone itself: The read gets to within 3 residues of the CDR3 end, and the germline J gene fills in the rest. The rearrangement uses TRBV30 and TRBJ2-2; D may match TRBD1 or TRBD2 (6 bases each). CDR1 and CDR2 from the germline V gene are GTSNPN and SVGIG (reference sequence). Deletions cut 7 bases from V and 2 bases from J, with 11 bases between. The length of the CDR3 is 13 residues. The covered CDR3 bases are TGTGCCTTGAGGGGGGCCAACACCGGGGAG. This encodes CALRGANTGE. The complete CDR3 protein is CALRGANTGELFF.